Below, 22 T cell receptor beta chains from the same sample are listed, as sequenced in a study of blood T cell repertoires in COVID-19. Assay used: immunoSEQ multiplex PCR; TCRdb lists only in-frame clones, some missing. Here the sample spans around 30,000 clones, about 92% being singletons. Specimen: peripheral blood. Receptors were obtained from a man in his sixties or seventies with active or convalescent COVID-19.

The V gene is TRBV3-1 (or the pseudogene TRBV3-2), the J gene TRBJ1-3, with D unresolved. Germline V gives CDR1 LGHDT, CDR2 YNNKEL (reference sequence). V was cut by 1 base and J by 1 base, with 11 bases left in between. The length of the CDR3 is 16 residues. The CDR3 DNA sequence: TGTGCCAGCAGCCAAGGATCGGACTCATCTGGAAACACCATATATTTT. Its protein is CASSQGSDSSGNTIYF.

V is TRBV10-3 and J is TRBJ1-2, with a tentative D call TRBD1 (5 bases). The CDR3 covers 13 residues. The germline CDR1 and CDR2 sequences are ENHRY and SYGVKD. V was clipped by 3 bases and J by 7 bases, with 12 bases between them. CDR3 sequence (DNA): TGTGCCATCAGTGAAGAGAAAAGGGGTGGCTACACCTTC. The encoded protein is CAISEEKRGGYTF.

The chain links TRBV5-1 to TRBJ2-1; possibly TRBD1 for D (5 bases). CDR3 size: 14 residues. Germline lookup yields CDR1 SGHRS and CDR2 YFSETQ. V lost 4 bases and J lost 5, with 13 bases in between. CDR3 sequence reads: CASSQGPGNNEQFF. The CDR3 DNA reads TGCGCCAGCAGCCAGGGCCCCGGAAACAATGAGCAGTTCTTC.

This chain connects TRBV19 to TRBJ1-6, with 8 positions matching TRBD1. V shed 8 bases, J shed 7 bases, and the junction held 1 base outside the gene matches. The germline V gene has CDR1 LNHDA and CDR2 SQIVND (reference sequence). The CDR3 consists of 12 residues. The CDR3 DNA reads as TGTGCCAGTCGACAGGGGAATTCACCCCTCCACTTT. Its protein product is CASRQGNSPLHF.

The chain's CDR3 is CASSLTSGRNEQFF. In DNA, the CDR3 is TGCGCCAGCAGCCTAACTAGCGGGAGAAATGAGCAGTTCTTC. The rearrangement uses TRBV5-1 and TRBJ2-1; 11 nucleotides agree with TRBD2. The CDR3 spans 14 residues. Germline CDR1 reads SGHRS; CDR2 reads YFSETQ. V lost 4 bases to trimming and J lost 7 bases; unmatched junction nucleotides: 4. Full variable domain (outside the CDR3, taken from reference TRBV5-1 and TRBJ2-1): KAGVTQTPRYLIKTRGQQVTLSCSPISGHRSVSWYQQTPGQGLQFLFEYFSETQRNKGNFPGRFSGRQFSNSRSEMNVSTLELGDSALYLCASSLTSGRNEQFFGPGTRLTVL.

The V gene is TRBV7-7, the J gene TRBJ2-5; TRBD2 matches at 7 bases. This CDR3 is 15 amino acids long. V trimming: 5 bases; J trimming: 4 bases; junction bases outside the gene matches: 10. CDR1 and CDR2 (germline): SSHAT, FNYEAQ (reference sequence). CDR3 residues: CASSPRGGGGETQYF. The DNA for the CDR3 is TGTGCCAGCAGCCCCCGGGGTGGCGGGGGAGAGACCCAGTACTTC.

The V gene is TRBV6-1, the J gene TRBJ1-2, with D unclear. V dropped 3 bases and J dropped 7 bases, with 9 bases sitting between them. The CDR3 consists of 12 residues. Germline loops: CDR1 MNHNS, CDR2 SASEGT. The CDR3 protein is CASSDPEGGYTF. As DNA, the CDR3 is TGTGCCAGCAGTGATCCCGAGGGTGGCTACACCTTC.

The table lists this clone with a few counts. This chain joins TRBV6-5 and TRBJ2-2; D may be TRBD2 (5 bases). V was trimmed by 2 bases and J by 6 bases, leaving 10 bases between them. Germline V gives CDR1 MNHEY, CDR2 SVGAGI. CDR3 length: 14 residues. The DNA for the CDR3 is TGTGCCAGCAGTTACGCCCGAGGGTCCGGGGAGCTGTTTTTT. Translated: CASSYARGSGELFF.

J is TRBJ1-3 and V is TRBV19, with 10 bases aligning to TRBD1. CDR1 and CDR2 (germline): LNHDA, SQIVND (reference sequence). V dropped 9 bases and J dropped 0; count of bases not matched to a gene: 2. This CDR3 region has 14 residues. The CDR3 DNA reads TGTGCCAGCCGGGACAGGGGCTCTGGAAACACCATATATTTT. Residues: CASRDRGSGNTIYF.

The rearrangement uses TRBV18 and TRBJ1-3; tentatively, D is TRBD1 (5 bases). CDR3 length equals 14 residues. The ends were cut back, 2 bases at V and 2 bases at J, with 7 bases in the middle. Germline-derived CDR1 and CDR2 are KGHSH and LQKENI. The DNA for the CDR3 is TGTGCCAGCTCACCATCAGGGACTGGAAACACCATATATTTT. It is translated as CASSPSGTGNTIYF.

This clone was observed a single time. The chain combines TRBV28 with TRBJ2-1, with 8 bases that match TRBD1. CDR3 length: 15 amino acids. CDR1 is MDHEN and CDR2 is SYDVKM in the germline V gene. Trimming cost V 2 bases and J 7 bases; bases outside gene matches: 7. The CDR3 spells CASSLGDRLRNEQFF. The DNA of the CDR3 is TGTGCCAGCAGTTTAGGGGACAGGTTGAGGAATGAGCAGTTCTTC.

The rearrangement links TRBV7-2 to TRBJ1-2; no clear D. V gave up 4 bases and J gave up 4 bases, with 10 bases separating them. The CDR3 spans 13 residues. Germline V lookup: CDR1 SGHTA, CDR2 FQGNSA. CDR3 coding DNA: TGTGCCAGCAGCTCCCGAGTACCCTATGGCTACACCTTC. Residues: CASSSRVPYGYTF.

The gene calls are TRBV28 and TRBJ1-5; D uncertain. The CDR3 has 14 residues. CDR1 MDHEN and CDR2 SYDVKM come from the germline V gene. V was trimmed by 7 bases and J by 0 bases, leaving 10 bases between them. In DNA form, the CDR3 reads TGTGCCAGCACCAATGAGGTTAGCAATCAGCCCCAGCATTTT. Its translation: CASTNEVSNQPQHF.

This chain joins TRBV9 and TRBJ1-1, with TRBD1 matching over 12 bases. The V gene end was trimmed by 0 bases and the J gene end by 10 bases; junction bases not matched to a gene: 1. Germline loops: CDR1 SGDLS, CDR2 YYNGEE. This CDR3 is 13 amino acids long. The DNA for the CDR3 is TGTGCCAGCAGCGTAGTGGGACAGGGGGCAGCTTTCTTT. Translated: CASSVVGQGAAFF.

The CDR3 sequence is CASREAAGGQETQYF. DNA of the CDR3: TGTGCCAGCAGGGAGGCCGCGGGGGGCCAAGAGACCCAGTACTTC. The J gene is TRBJ2-5, the V gene TRBV13, with 8 bases fitting TRBD2. V shed 6 bases and J 1 base; nucleotides not matched to a gene: 7. The germline CDR1 and CDR2 sequences are PRHDT and FYEKMQ (reference sequence). The CDR3 length is 15 residues.

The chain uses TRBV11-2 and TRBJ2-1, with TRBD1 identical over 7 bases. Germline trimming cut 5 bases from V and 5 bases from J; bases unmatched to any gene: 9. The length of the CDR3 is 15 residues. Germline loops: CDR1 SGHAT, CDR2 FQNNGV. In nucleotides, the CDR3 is TGTGCCAGCAGCCTACTACAGGGACAGCACAATGAGCAGTTCTTC. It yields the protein CASSLLQGQHNEQFF.

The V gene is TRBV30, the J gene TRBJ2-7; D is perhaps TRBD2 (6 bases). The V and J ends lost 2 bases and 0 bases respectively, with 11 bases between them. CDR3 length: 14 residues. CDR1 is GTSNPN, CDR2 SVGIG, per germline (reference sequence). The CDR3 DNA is TGTGCCTGGAGTAACGGGGGAAGCTCCTACGAGCAGTACTTC. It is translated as CAWSNGGSSYEQYF.

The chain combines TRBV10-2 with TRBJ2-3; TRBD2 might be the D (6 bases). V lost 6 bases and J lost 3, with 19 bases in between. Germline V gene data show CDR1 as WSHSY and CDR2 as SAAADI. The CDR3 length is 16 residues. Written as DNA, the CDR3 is TGCGCCAGCAGCCCTTTTTCGGAGGGAGCGACAGATACGCAGTATTTT. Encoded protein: CASSPFSEGATDTQYF.

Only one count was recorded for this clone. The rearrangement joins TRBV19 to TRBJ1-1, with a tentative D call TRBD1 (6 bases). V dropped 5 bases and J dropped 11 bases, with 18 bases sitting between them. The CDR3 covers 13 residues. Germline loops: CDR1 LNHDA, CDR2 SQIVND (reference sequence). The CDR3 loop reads CASSPWTDSRAFF. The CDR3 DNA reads TGTGCCAGTAGTCCCTGGACAGATTCCAGGGCTTTCTTT.

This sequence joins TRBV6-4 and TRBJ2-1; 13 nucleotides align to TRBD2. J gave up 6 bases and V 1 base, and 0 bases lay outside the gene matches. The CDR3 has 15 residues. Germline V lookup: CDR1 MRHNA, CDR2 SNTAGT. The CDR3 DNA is TGTGCCAGCAGTGACTGGACTAGCGGGGGCAATGAGCAGTTCTTC. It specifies CASSDWTSGGNEQFF.

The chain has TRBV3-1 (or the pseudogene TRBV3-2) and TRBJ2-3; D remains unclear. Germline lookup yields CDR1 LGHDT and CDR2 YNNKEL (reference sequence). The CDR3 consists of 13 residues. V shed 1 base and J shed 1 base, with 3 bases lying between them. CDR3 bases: TGTGCCAGCAGCCAAGGAGGCACAGATACGCAGTATTTT. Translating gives CASSQGGTDTQYF.

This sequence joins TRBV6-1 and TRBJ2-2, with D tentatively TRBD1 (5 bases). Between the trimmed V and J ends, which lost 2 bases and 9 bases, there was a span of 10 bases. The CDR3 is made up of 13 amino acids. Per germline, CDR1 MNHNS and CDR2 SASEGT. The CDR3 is CASSENGARELFF. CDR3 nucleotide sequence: TGTGCCAGCAGTGAAAATGGGGCGCGGGAGCTGTTTTTT.